The source of this T cell receptor beta chain is a study of control samples from healthy donors and cancer patients (dated by TCRdb to the early 2020s). As concerns this clone: The specificity of this receptor is unknown. No base quality information exists; no much larger clone differs at one position.

The library was made by the immunoSEQ multiplex PCR assay. This immuneACCESS table, as held by TCRdb, lists in-frame sequences with V and J called but not all clones. Of the missing ones, under half trace to an unresolved V gene in checked studies; the others have no known cause. Counted in this sample were around 78,000 clones; 94% of them appeared once. The ten largest clones add up to approximately 4.8% of the sample. Trimming takes 6 bases from V and 0 bases from J, and the germline ends sit 20 bases apart. From the cysteine through the phenylalanine, the CDR3 covers 17 amino acids. The sequence is cut down to CDR3 DNA, 51 bases in frame from base 1. Based on the germline V gene (reference sequence), the CDR1 and CDR2 sequences are MNHEY and SMNVEV.

Material for sequencing was blood. The source is a woman under 30 in good health. The chain is encoded by TRBV27 joined to TRBJ1-1, with a weak D call of TRBD1 (6 bases match). The bases are TGTGCCAGCAGCACAAGACAGGTGTTCGAGGTGAACACTGAAGCTTTCTTT. The encoded protein is CASSTRQVFEVNTEAFF.